What follows are 29 T cell receptor beta chains derived from one specimen sequenced in a study of cytomegalovirus exposure and HLA in healthy donors. The PCR contained 60 Vbeta and 13 Jbeta primers. The protocol was immunoSEQ multiplex PCR, while the TCRdb copy is restricted to in-frame clones and leaves out a portion. This table has roughly 150,000 clones, around 84% appearing once. Material: PBMCs. The receptors come from a male donor in good health and CMV-seropositive.

This rearrangement joins TRBV28 to TRBJ1-2; D is ambiguous. With 10 bases removed from V and 4 bases from J, the gap between germline ends came to 13 bases. The CDR3 consists of 12 residues. Germline-derived CDR1 and CDR2 are MDHEN and SYDVKM. CDR3 region: CATTLGGYGYTF. CDR3 DNA: TGTGCCACCACCCTAGGAGGCTATGGCTACACCTTC.

This clone showed up just once. V is TRBV30 and J is TRBJ1-5, with 8 bases lining up with TRBD1. The CDR3 contains 14 residues. CDR1 and CDR2 (germline): GTSNPN, SVGIG (reference sequence). Germline trimming cut 5 bases from V and 1 base from J; bases unmatched to any gene: 4. The CDR3 region has the DNA TGTGCCTGGTCCTCAGGGGGCAGCAATCAGCCCCAGCATTTT. The encoded protein is CAWSSGGSNQPQHF.

The chain employs TRBV11-2 and TRBJ1-2, with a weak D call TRBD1 (6 bases). CDR3 length equals 13 residues. V shed 0 bases and J shed 9 bases, with 11 bases lying between them. Looked up from germline, CDR1 is SGHAT and CDR2 is FQNNGV. The CDR3 region has the DNA TGTGCCAGCAGCTTAGACAGGGGTATGAGCTACACCTTC. Protein sequence: CASSLDRGMSYTF. The full variable domain, with the rest looked up from reference TRBV11-2 and TRBJ1-2, is EAGVAQSPRYKIIEKRQSVAFWCNPISGHATLYWYQQILGQGPKLLIQFQNNGVVDDSQLPKDRFSAERLKGVDSTLKIQPAKLEDSAVYLCASSLDRGMSYTFGSGTRLTVV.

This clone was counted a few times. This CDR3 is CASRRDRGRETQYF. CDR3 coding DNA: TGTGCCAGCAGACGGGACAGGGGCCGAGAGACCCAGTACTTC. This sequence joins TRBV7-9 and TRBJ2-5; 10 positions agree with TRBD1. The length of the CDR3 is 14 residues. The V gene end was trimmed by 6 bases and the J gene end by 4 bases; junction bases not matched to a gene: 5. Germline assignment: CDR1 SEHNR and CDR2 FQNEAQ (reference sequence).

The V gene is TRBV5-4, the J gene TRBJ2-7, with TRBD2 identical over 10 bases. Unmatched junction bases numbered 1, after V lost 0 bases and J lost 4 bases. Germline assignment: CDR1 SGHNT and CDR2 YYREEE (reference sequence). The length of the CDR3 is 14 residues. CDR3 residues: CASSLEREGYEQYF. Written as DNA, the CDR3 is TGTGCCAGCAGCTTGGAGCGGGAGGGATACGAGCAGTACTTC.

The V call is TRBV11-2, the J call TRBJ2-2, with D possibly matching TRBD1 (5 bases). CDR3 size: 15 residues. Trimming shortened V by 1 base and J by 0 bases, and 6 bases separated the two germline ends. Germline V gene data show CDR1 as SGHAT and CDR2 as FQNNGV. The CDR3 loop reads CASSLGTSNTGELFF. The CDR3 bases are TGTGCCAGCAGCTTAGGGACATCGAACACCGGGGAGCTGTTTTTT.

The chain couples TRBV5-3 to TRBJ2-1, with TRBD2 matching over 10 bases. TRBV5-3 is identified as an open reading frame with a role that is uncertain. This CDR3 region has 15 residues. Unmatched junction bases numbered 5, after V lost 4 bases and J lost 4 bases. The CDR3 protein is CARSGPSGGYNEQFF. The CDR3 DNA sequence: TGTGCCAGAAGCGGACCTAGCGGGGGATACAATGAGCAGTTCTTC.

This clone was seen just once. This sequence joins TRBV2 and TRBJ1-5; D is possibly TRBD1 (5 bases). The CDR3 is 14 amino acids. Trimming took off 2 bases at V and 5 bases at J, with 10 bases between the two ends. CDR1 SNHLY and CDR2 FYNNEI come from the germline V gene. In DNA form, the CDR3 reads TGTGCCAGCAGTGAAACTACAGGATATCAGCCCCAGCATTTT. Its protein is CASSETTGYQPQHF.

The gene calls are TRBV19 and TRBJ2-2; D is uncertain. The germline gives CDR1 LNHDA, CDR2 SQIVND (reference sequence). This CDR3 contains 15 residues. Trimming stripped 10 bases from V and 3 bases from J, with 18 bases between. This CDR3 is CATTPQLTYTGELFF. Here the CDR3 DNA reads TGTGCCACAACTCCACAGCTAACTTACACCGGGGAGCTGTTTTTT.

The chain combines TRBV7-2 with TRBJ2-3; 15 bases are a match to TRBD2. CDR3 length equals 16 residues. The germline V gene has CDR1 SGHTA and CDR2 FQGNSA. The V segment lost 7 bases and the J segment 6 bases; nucleotides outside the gene matches: 8. CDR3 DNA: TGTGCCAGCACCCCAGGACTAGCGGGGGGGCATGATACGCAGTATTTT. It yields the protein CASTPGLAGGHDTQYF.

The chain joins TRBV5-1 to TRBJ2-3; D is perhaps TRBD2 (6 bases). The V and J ends lost 0 bases and 4 bases respectively, with 12 bases between them. Per germline, CDR1 SGHRS and CDR2 YFSETQ. This CDR3 is 15 amino acids long. This chain's CDR3 is CASSLEGTAPDTQYF. The CDR3 DNA reads as TGCGCCAGCAGCTTGGAAGGGACTGCCCCAGATACGCAGTATTTT.

The chain is built from TRBV25-1 and TRBJ1-5; 10 bases map to TRBD1. CDR3 length: 13 amino acids. V shed 6 bases and J 6 bases; nucleotides not matched to a gene: 2. Germline loops: CDR1 MGHDK, CDR2 SYGVNS. The CDR3 sequence: CASRGTGVQPQHF. As DNA, the CDR3 is TGTGCCAGCAGAGGGACAGGGGTTCAGCCCCAGCATTTT. Filled out from reference TRBV25-1 and TRBJ1-5, the complete variable domain reads EADIYQTPRYLVIGTGKKITLECSQTMGHDKMYWYQQDPGMELHLIHYSYGVNSTEKGDLSSESTVSRIRTEHFPLTLESARPSHTSQYLCASRGTGVQPQHFGDGTRLSIL.

The V call is TRBV9, the J call TRBJ1-3; D gene ambiguous. The germline V gene encodes CDR1 SGDLS and CDR2 YYNGEE. V lost 0 bases and J lost 0, with 10 bases in between. The length of the CDR3 is 16 residues. The CDR3 spells CASSVGQVYSGNTIYF. The CDR3 DNA reads as TGTGCCAGCAGCGTAGGGCAGGTCTACTCTGGAAACACCATATATTTT.

The chain is built from TRBV10-1 and TRBJ2-2; D not resolved. V was trimmed by 0 bases and J by 4 bases, leaving 6 bases between them. Germline V lookup: CDR1 WNHNN, CDR2 SYGVQD (reference sequence). CDR3 length: 14 residues. CDR3 amino acids: CASSESISTGELFF. CDR3 sequence (DNA): TGCGCCAGCAGTGAGTCGATTAGCACCGGGGAGCTGTTTTTT.

V gene TRBV4-3 combines with J gene TRBJ1-6; D perhaps matches TRBD1 (5 bases). Germline V CDR1 and CDR2: LGHNA, YSLEER. V lost 4 bases and J 11 bases, leaving 15 bases between the germline ends. The CDR3 has 14 residues. The CDR3 loop is CASSLGHPFPPLHF. The DNA of the CDR3 is TGCGCCAGCAGCCTTGGACACCCCTTTCCACCCCTCCACTTT.

This CDR3 is CASSVGPPYSNQPQHF. The DNA of the CDR3 is TGTGCCAGCAGCGTAGGGCCACCGTATAGCAATCAGCCCCAGCATTTT. The rearrangement joins TRBV9 to TRBJ1-5; D is uncertain. V lost 0 bases and J 0 bases, leaving 10 bases between the germline ends. The CDR3 is 16 amino acids. Germline V gene data show CDR1 as SGDLS and CDR2 as YYNGEE.

This clone has more than one count but fewer than ten. The V and J genes are TRBV30 and TRBJ2-2, with no clear D. CDR1 and CDR2 from the germline V gene are GTSNPN and SVGIG (reference sequence). The CDR3 spans 12 residues. The V end lost 0 bases, the J end lost 7 bases, and 6 bases lay between the germline ends. In nucleotides, the CDR3 is TGTGCCTGGAGTGTTACGGGCGGGGAGCTGTTTTTT. Encoded protein: CAWSVTGGELFF.

This clone has only one observation. The chain carries TRBV6-5 and TRBJ2-1; possibly TRBD2 for D (5 bases). The germline CDR1 and CDR2 sequences are MNHEY and SVGAGI. The length of the CDR3 is 13 residues. Trimming shortened V by 0 bases and J by 10 bases, and 10 bases separated the two germline ends. This CDR3 reads CASSYSRGREQFF. In nucleotides, the CDR3 is TGTGCCAGCAGTTACTCACGGGGTAGAGAGCAGTTCTTC.

This chain links TRBV30 with TRBJ2-5; a weak D match, TRBD1 (7 bases). Gene TRBJ2-7 matches the end of the DNA better, so the J call may be wrong. Germline loops: CDR1 GTSNPN, CDR2 SVGIG (reference sequence). The CDR3 covers 14 residues. Here the CDR3 reads CAWNSGGLGYEQYF. The CDR3 DNA sequence: TGTGCCTGGAACTCAGGGGGGCTAGGGTACGAGCAGTACTTC.

V usage is TRBV6-5 and J usage is TRBJ2-3, with D hard to call. CDR1 MNHEY and CDR2 SVGAGI come from the germline V gene. The length of the CDR3 is 15 residues. Trimming took 6 bases from V and 0 from J, leaving 13 bases between them. This chain's CDR3 is CASSQQKASTDTQYF. The CDR3 nucleotides read TGTGCCAGCAGCCAACAGAAGGCGAGCACAGATACGCAGTATTTT.

V usage is TRBV27 and J usage is TRBJ2-7; 10 bases line up with TRBD2. Trimming cost V 8 bases and J 0 bases; bases outside gene matches: 4. CDR1 and CDR2 from the germline V gene are MNHEY and SMNVEV (reference sequence). The CDR3 is 14 residues long. The CDR3 here is CASGLADSSYEQYF. CDR3 in DNA: TGTGCCAGCGGACTAGCGGATAGCTCCTACGAGCAGTACTTC.

The V and J genes are TRBV10-3 and TRBJ2-1, with TRBD1 as a possible D gene (5 bases). The germline gives CDR1 ENHRY, CDR2 SYGVKD. Trimming took off 4 bases at V and 5 bases at J, with 12 bases between the two ends. This CDR3 comprises 14 residues. CDR3 in DNA: TGTGCCATCAGTGCCCGGCAGGGCAACAATGAGCAGTTCTTC. Amino acid sequence: CAISARQGNNEQFF.

The chain uses TRBV13 and TRBJ1-2; 7 bases fit TRBD1. The germline V gene encodes CDR1 PRHDT and CDR2 FYEKMQ (reference sequence). Trimming removed 5 bases from V and 4 bases from J; junction bases left unmatched: 4. The CDR3 spans 13 residues. CDR3 in amino acids: CASSRDRIYGYTF. For the CDR3, the DNA is TGTGCCAGCAGCCGGGACAGAATCTATGGCTACACCTTC.

This chain uses TRBV5-1 with TRBJ1-4, with TRBD1 identical over 10 bases. V lost 4 bases and J lost 0; bases outside the gene matches: 3. Germline V gene sequence: CDR1 SGHRS, CDR2 YFSETQ. The CDR3 length is 16 residues. CDR3 nucleotides: TGCGCCAGCAGCCCCGGGACAGGGGCAACTAATGAAAAACTGTTTTTT. This gives the protein CASSPGTGATNEKLFF.

The rearrangement links TRBV6-1 to TRBJ1-6, with TRBD1 identical over 10 bases. The CDR3 is 14 amino acids. Germline CDR1 MNHNS, CDR2 SASEGT. Losses at the gene ends were 5 bases for V and 10 bases for J; bases not matched to a gene: 5. The CDR3 DNA follows: TGTGCCAGCAGTCAGACAGGGGGCGAGTCACCCCTCCACTTT. Translating gives CASSQTGGESPLHF.

This clone has more than one count but fewer than ten. The chain recombines TRBV14 with TRBJ2-3; D is uncertain. This CDR3 is 15 amino acids long. V was cut by 0 bases and J by 10 bases, with 17 bases left in between. Germline V gene data show CDR1 as SGHDN and CDR2 as FVKESK. The CDR3 loop reads CASSQDSVEGRSQYF. The CDR3 nucleotides are TGTGCCAGCAGCCAAGACTCAGTAGAAGGCAGGTCGCAGTATTTT.

CDR3 nucleotide sequence: TGTGCCTGGAGTGTACTCGGCACAGATACGCAGTATTTT. Translating it yields CAWSVLGTDTQYF. The chain is built from TRBV30 and TRBJ2-3; unclear D gene. Germline-derived CDR1 and CDR2 are GTSNPN and SVGIG (reference sequence). CDR3 length: 13 residues. V was pared by 0 bases and J by 1 base, with 5 bases between.

This clone was detected only once. The genes are TRBV11-2 and TRBJ2-1; TRBD2 matches 13 bases. The V and J ends lost 5 bases and 8 bases, in that order; junction bases with no gene match: 3. CDR1 SGHAT and CDR2 FQNNGV come from the germline V gene. The CDR3 totals 14 residues. The CDR3 nucleotides are TGTGCCAGCAGCGGGACTAGCGGGAACCATGAGCAGTTCTTC. This gives the protein CASSGTSGNHEQFF.

V and J are TRBV19 and TRBJ2-2; perhaps TRBD2 as D (5 bases). CDR1 and CDR2 (germline): LNHDA, SQIVND (reference sequence). The CDR3 runs to 15 residues. The germline V and J ends were trimmed by 5 bases and 1 base, with 11 bases remaining between them. The CDR3 bases are TGTGCCAGTAGTTCGAGCGGCATGAACACCGGGGAGCTGTTTTTT. Its protein product is CASSSSGMNTGELFF.